Sequencing of this T cell receptor (beta chain) was carried out in a study of OX40 agonist ivuxolimab in advanced cancers. Study in general: Checkpoint inhibitors had been given previously to around 38% of patients. Study observations and caveats: Partial responders treated at 0.1-3.0 mg/kg exhibited clonal expansion among the lowest measured. Which antigen the expanded peripheral T cells recognized is unknown.

On this clone: What it binds is not known.

Libraries were prepared by immunoSEQ multiplex PCR; TCRdb keeps only in-frame clonotypes and omits some of them. The table includes tens of thousands of clones, 90% detected once. Peripheral blood came from all dose cohorts at three timepoints. The CDR3 loop spans 12 amino acids. Deletions cut 6 bases from V and 5 bases from J, with 14 bases between. The germline gives CDR1 SQVTM, CDR2 ANQGSEA. This TCR came from an adult with an advanced solid tumor such as melanoma, head and neck, liver or kidney cancer. J is TRBJ2-7 and V is TRBV29-1, with a weak D call TRBD1 (5 bases). Material: CD4+ or CD8+ T cells sorted from blood, obtained in a trial of the OX40 agonist ivuxolimab. CDR3 residues: CSVFEQGDEQYF. In nucleotides, the CDR3 is TGCAGCGTCTTCGAACAAGGGGACGAGCAGTACTTC.